A selection of T cell receptor beta chains follows, all from one sample in a study of T cells in localized non-small cell lung cancer. TCRdb keeps only in-frame clones here, not all; method: immunoSEQ multiplex PCR. Of just under 20,000 clones listed, approximately 80% are singletons. This material consisted of peripheral blood, taken before any cancer treatment. The receptors stem from a man aged 40 to 75 with stage I lung adenocarcinoma. Each CDR3 is given with its conserved first and last residue. Only some rows state a clone size, as once, few, many or a class for expanded clones.

TRBJ2-7	NA	13	TRBV18	CASSRDASYEQYF
TRBJ2-1	NA	16	TRBV5-7	CASSLWTFGVLNEQFF
TRBJ1-2	NA	13	TRBV9	CASSVDMGQSYTF
TRBJ2-1	NA	15	TRBV4-1	CASSLGLAVYNEQFF
TRBJ2-7	NA	15	TRBV5-1	CASSLTPGLAYEQYF
TRBJ1-1	few	13	TRBV4-2	CASSQGDRTEAFF
TRBJ2-1	NA	14	TRBV27	CASSPFLTGNEQFF
TRBJ2-1	NA	24	TRBV2	CASKWTGTGNSRFTSGNSYNEQFF
TRBJ1-2	NA	13	TRBV18	CASSPGANYGYTF
TRBJ2-7	NA	16	TRBV4-3	CASSQDPTGLSYEQYF
TRBJ2-1	NA	16	TRBV28	CASSTRDLPRWFEQFF
TRBJ1-3	NA	16	TRBV28	CASSFLQGRMGNTIYF
TRBJ1-1	NA	16	TRBV19	CASSPGQGRYVAEAFF
TRBJ2-2	NA	15	TRBV9	CASSQDRQGTGELFF
TRBJ2-1	NA	15	TRBV7-9	CASSSPASGINEQFF
TRBJ2-4	NA	19	TRBV4-1	CASSQLGTSGPLAKNIQYF
TRBJ2-1	NA	15	TRBV4-1	CASSQLSGSYNEQFF
TRBJ1-5	NA	13	TRBV19	CATQRARNQPQHF
TRBJ1-5	NA	15	TRBV7-2	CASSPHGGGGQPQHF
TRBJ1-1	NA	13	TRBV11-3	CASSLGGNTEAFF
TRBJ1-1	NA	15	TRBV27	CASSRTQATNTEAFF
TRBJ1-5	once	15	TRBV6-5	CASSTGIYSNQPQHF
TRBJ1-1	NA	14	TRBV18	CASSPGRMNTEAFF
TRBJ1-1	NA	15	TRBV14	CASSLRQGANTEAFF
TRBJ1-4	NA	15	TRBV4-2	CASSLRQLANEKLFF
TRBJ1-5	NA	15	TRBV6-5	CASSYGRGQGQPQHF
TRBJ2-2	NA	14	TRBV27	CASSFGLLTGELFF
TRBJ2-1	once	15	TRBV11-2	CASSLAGSTYNEQFF
TRBJ1-5	NA	15	TRBV5-5	CASSPGDREDQPQHF
TRBJ2-5	NA	15	TRBV7-2	CASSLGGGSTETQYF
TRBJ1-5	NA	15	TRBV19	CASSIGDRVDQPQHF
TRBJ1-5	NA	13	TRBV27	CASSLRRDQPQHF
TRBJ1-1	NA	16	TRBV19	CASSSRTGSVNTEAFF
TRBJ2-5	NA	14	TRBV2	CASRREGRQETQYF
TRBJ2-6	NA	16	TRBV27	CASSYGWGSGANVLTF
TRBJ2-7	NA	15	TRBV6-5	CASSYSRTADYEQYF
TRBJ1-4	NA	14	TRBV5-4	CASSQRESNEKLFF
TRBJ1-1	NA	13	TRBV18	CASSPGPNTEAFF
TRBJ1-5	NA	17	TRBV4-1	CASSQDGTGSAYQPQHF
TRBJ1-5	NA	14	TRBV6-6	CASSINYSNQPQHF
TRBJ1-5	NA	15	TRBV10-3	CAISTNGGGNQPQHF
TRBJ1-5	once	15	TRBV10-3	CAISENGGGNQPQHF